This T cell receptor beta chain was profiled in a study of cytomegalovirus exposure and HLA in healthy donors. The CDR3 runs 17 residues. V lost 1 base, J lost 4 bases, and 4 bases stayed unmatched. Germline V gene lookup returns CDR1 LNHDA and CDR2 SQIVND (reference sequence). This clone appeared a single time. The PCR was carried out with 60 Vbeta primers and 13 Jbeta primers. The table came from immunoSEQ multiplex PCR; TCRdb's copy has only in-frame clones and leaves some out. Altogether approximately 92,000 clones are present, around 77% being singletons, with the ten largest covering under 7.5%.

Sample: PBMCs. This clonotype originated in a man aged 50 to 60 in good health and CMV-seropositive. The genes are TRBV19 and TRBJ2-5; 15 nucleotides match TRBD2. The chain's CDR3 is CASSIGTSGGALETQYF. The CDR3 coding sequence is TGTGCCAGTAGTATAGGGACTAGCGGGGGGGCCTTAGAGACCCAGTACTTC.